These 2 T cell receptor beta chains originate from one sample sequenced in a study of CXCR3-negative and CXCR3-positive naive CD8 T cells. In preparing the TRB cDNA libraries, 5' RACE with UMI labels was used. With the 5' RACE reads reprocessed, TCRdb shows one record per CDR3 protein and no DNA. This sample's table has some 130,000 distinct CDR3 sequences. The sample consisted of naive CXCR3- CD8+ T cells from blood. The subset was: CD45RO-CCR7+CD27+CD95- naive CD8+ T cells lacking CXCR3 (TNR3-). These receptors originate from a human donor in good health. Some clones in this sample may be carry-over from other donors' samples.

The chain is built from TRBV19 and TRBJ1-2; lacking DNA, the TRBD1 call made by TCRdb goes unchecked. The germline V gene encodes CDR1 LNHDA and CDR2 SQIVND (reference sequence). The CDR3 has 14 amino acids. This CDR3 reads CASSMGHTFSGYTF.

The chain uses TRBV11-2 and TRBJ2-1; TCRdb gives TRBD1 as the D gene, but with no DNA this cannot be confirmed. Germline V gives CDR1 SGHAT, CDR2 FQNNGV. The CDR3 length is 16 residues. The CDR3 spells CASSSTDRGRYNEQFF. Looking up the rest from reference TRBV11-2 and TRBJ2-1 gives the full variable domain: EAGVAQSPRYKIIEKRQSVAFWCNPISGHATLYWYQQILGQGPKLLIQFQNNGVVDDSQLPKDRFSAERLKGVDSTLKIQPAKLEDSAVYLCASSSTDRGRYNEQFFGPGTRLTVL.